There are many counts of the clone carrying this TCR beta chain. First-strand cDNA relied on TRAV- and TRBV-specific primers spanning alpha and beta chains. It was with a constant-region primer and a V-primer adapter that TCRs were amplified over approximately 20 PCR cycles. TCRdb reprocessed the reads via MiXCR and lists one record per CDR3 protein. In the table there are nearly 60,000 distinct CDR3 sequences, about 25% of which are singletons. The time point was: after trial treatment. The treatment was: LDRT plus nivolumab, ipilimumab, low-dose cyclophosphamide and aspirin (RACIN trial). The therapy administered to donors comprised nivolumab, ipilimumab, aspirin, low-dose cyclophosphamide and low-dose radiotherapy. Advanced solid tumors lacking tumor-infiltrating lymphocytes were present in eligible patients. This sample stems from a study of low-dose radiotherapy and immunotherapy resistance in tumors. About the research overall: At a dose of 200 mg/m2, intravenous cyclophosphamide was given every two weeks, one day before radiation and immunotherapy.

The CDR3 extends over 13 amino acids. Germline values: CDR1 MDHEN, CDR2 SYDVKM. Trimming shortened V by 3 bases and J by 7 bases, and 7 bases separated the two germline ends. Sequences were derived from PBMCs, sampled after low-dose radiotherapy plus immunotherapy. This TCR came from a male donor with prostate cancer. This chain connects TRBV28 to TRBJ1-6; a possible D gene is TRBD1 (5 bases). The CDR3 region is CASSFQGNSPLHF. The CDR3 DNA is TGTGCCAGCAGTTTCCAGGGCAATTCACCCCTCCACTTT.